This T cell receptor (beta chain) was documented in a study of blood T cell repertoires in COVID-19. This table comes from immunoSEQ multiplex PCR, and its TCRdb copy is limited to in-frame clones, with some not included. Among 200,000 to 300,000 clones listed, approximately 78% were seen once. This clone was counted only a few times. The TCR was taken from a woman aged 55-70 years with active or convalescent COVID-19. Sequenced sample: peripheral blood.

CDR3 coding DNA: TGTGCCACGCACAGGGGCAGCTCTGGAAACACCATATATTTT. Amino acids: CATHRGSSGNTIYF. V is TRBV6-5 and J is TRBJ1-3, with 7 bases lining up with TRBD1. Germline values: CDR1 MNHEY, CDR2 SVGAGI. Trimming removed 10 bases from V and 0 bases from J; junction bases left unmatched: 6. The CDR3 spans 14 residues.